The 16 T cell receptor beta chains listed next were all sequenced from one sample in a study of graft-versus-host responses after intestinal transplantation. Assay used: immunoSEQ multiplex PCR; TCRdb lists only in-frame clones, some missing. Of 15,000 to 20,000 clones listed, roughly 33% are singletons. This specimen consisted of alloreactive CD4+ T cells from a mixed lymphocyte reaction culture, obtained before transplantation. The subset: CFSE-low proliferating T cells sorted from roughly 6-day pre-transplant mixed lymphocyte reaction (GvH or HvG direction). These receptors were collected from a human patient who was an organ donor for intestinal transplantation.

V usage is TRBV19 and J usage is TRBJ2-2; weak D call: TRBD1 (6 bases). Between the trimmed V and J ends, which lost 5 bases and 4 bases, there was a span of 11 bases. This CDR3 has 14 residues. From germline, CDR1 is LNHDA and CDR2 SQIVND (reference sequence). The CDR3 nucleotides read TGTGCCAGTAGTCACAGGGTTGGCACCGGGGAGCTGTTTTTT. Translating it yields CASSHRVGTGELFF. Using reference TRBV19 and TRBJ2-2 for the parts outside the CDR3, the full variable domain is DGGITQSPKYLFRKEGQNVTLSCEQNLNHDAMYWYRQDPGQGLRLIYYSQIVNDFQKGDIAEGYSVSREKKESFPLTVTSAQKNPTAFYLCASSHRVGTGELFFGEGSRLTVL.

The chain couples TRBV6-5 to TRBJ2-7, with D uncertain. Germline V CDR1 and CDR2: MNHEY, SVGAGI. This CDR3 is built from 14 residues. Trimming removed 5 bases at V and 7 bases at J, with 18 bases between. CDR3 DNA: TGTGCCAGCAGTGAACGGGCCCACATGGGGGAGCAGTACTTC. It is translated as CASSERAHMGEQYF.

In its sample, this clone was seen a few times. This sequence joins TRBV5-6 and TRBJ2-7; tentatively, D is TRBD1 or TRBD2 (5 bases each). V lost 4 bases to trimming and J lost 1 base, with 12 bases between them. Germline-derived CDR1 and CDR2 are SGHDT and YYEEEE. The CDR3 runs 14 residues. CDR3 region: CASSRDPGSYEQYF. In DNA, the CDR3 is TGTGCCAGCAGCAGGGACCCGGGTTCCTACGAGCAGTACTTC.

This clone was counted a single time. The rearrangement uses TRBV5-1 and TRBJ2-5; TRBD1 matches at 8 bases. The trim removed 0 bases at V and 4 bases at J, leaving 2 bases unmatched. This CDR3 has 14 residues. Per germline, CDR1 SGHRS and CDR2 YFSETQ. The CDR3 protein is CASSLAGGGETQYF. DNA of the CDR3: TGCGCCAGCAGCTTGGCAGGGGGCGGAGAGACCCAGTACTTC.

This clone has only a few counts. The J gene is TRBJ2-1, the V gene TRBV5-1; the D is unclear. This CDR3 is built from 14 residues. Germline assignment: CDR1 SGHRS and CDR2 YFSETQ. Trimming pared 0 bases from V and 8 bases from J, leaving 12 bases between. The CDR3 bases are TGCGCCAGCAGCTTGGGGCACTTAAGGGATGAGCAGTTCTTC. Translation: CASSLGHLRDEQFF.

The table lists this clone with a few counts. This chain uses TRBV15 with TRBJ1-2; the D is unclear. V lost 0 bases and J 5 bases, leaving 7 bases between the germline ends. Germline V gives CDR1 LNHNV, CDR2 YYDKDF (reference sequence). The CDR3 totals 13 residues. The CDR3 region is CATSRDYGYGYTF. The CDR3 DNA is TGTGCCACCAGCAGAGATTATGGGTATGGCTACACCTTC.

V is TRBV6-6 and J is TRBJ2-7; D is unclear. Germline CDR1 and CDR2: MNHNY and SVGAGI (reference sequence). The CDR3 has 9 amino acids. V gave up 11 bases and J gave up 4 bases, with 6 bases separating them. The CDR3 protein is CAAGYEQYF. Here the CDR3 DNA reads TGTGCCGCCGGATACGAGCAGTACTTC.

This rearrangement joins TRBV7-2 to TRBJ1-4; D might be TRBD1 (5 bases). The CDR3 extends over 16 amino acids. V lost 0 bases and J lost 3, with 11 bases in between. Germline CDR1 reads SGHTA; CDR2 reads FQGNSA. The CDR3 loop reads CASSLAGALANEKLFF. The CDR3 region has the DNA TGTGCCAGCAGCTTAGCCGGGGCCCTAGCTAATGAAAAACTGTTTTTT.

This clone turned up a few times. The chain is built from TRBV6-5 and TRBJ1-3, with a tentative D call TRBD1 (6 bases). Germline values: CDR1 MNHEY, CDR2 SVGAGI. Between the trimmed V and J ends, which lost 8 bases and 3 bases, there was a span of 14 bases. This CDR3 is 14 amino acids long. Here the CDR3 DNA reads TGTGCCAGCCGACACGGGGGCGATGGAAACACCATATATTTT. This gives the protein CASRHGGDGNTIYF.

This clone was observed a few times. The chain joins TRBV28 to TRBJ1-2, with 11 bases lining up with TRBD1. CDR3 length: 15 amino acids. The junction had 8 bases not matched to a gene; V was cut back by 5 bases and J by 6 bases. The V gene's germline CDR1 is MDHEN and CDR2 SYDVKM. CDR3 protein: CASSEDRGRVDGYTF. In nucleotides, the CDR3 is TGTGCCAGCAGTGAGGACAGGGGGCGAGTCGATGGCTACACCTTC.

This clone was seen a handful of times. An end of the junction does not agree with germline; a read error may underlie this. CDR3 DNA: TGTGCCAGCAGCCTATCCCCGGGACAGGGGATTTATTACGGGCAGTACTTC. Translation: CASSLSPGQGIYYGQYF. The chain recombines TRBV7-3 with TRBJ2-7, with TRBD1 matching over 10 bases. Germline CDR1 SGHTA, CDR2 FQGTGA. The CDR3 contains 17 residues.

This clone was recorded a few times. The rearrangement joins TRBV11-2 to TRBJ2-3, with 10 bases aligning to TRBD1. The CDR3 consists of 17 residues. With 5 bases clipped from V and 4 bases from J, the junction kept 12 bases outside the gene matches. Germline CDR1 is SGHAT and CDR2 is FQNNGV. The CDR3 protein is CASSLFAGGTGADTQYF. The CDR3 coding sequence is TGTGCCAGCAGCCTATTTGCCGGGGGGACAGGGGCAGATACGCAGTATTTT.

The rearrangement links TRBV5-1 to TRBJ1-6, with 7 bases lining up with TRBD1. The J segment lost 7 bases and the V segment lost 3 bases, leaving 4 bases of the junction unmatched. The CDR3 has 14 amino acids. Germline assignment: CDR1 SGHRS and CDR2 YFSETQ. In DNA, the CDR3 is TGCGCCAGCAGCTCTGGGACAGCGAATTCACCCCTCCACTTT. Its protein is CASSSGTANSPLHF.

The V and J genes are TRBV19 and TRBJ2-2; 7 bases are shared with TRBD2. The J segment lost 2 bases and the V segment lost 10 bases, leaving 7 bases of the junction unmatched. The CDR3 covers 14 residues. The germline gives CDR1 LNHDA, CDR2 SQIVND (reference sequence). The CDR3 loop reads CATGGRVNTGELFF. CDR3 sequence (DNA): TGTGCCACCGGCGGGAGAGTTAACACCGGGGAGCTGTTTTTT. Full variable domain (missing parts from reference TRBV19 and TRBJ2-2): DGGITQSPKYLFRKEGQNVTLSCEQNLNHDAMYWYRQDPGQGLRLIYYSQIVNDFQKGDIAEGYSVSREKKESFPLTVTSAQKNPTAFYLCATGGRVNTGELFFGEGSRLTVL.

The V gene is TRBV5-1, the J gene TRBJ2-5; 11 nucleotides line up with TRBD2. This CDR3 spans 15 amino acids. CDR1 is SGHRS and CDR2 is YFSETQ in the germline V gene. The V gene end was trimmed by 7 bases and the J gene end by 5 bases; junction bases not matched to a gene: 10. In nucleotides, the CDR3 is TGCGCCAGCGCAGAACTAGCGGGAGAATGGGAGACCCAGTACTTC. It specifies CASAELAGEWETQYF. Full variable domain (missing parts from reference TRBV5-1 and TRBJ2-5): KAGVTQTPRYLIKTRGQQVTLSCSPISGHRSVSWYQQTPGQGLQFLFEYFSETQRNKGNFPGRFSGRQFSNSRSEMNVSTLELGDSALYLCASAELAGEWETQYFGPGTRLLVL.

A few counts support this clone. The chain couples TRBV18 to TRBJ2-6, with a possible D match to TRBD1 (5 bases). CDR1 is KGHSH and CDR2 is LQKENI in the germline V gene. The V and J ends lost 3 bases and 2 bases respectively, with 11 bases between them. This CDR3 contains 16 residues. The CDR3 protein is CASSPKGLAGANVLTF. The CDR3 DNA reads TGTGCCAGCTCACCTAAGGGGCTCGCTGGGGCCAACGTCCTGACTTTC.